This T cell receptor beta chain appears in the sequencing data of a study of CD8+ T cells in alopecia areata. At the level of the study: Treatment of the treated patients consisted of oral tofacitinib, 5 to 10 mg twice daily. Notes on the study in general: Sharing of TCR sequences between patients (possibly for HLA-related reasons) was less clear than in mice.

Regarding treatment: oral pan-JAK inhibitor, 5-10 mg twice daily. cDNA prepared by RNA extraction and subsequent reverse transcription served as the template for sequencing. Measured with immunoSEQ multiplex PCR; TCRdb has only the in-frame clones, and not every one. The sample has under 350,000 clones; 55% to 70% are singletons. In this sample, this clone turned up a few times. Its target is not known. This CDR3 comprises 15 residues. The V segment lost 6 bases and the J segment 4 bases; nucleotides outside the gene matches: 6. Germline values: CDR1 SNHLY, CDR2 FYNNEI. The V call is TRBV2, the J call TRBJ2-3; TRBD2 matches at 11 bases. The sample was CD4+ T cells sorted from blood, taken at week 24, from a patient treated with tofacitinib. The clonotype comes from a human donor with alopecia areata. CDR3 amino acids: CASRPLAGGPDTQYF. In nucleotides, the CDR3 is TGTGCCAGCAGACCCTTAGCGGGGGGGCCAGATACGCAGTATTTT.